The 27 T cell receptor beta chains reported below all come from one sample, sequenced in a study of tumor-infiltrating lymphocytes in primary liver carcinoma. It was unsorted whole blood that yielded blood RNA, and germline DNA was also extracted. Reverse transcription of about 500 ng total RNA with a constant-region primer produced TCR beta cDNA. Investigators got TCR beta libraries out of three nested multiplex PCR rounds, done with slightly modified ARM-PCR. For about 11 cycles apiece, the opening two PCR rounds ran with TRBV1-TRBV30 forward primers and a C-beta reverse primer. One entry per CDR3 protein, called by TCRdb with MiXCR from the multiplex PCR reads. There are roughly 180,000 distinct CDR3 sequences in the sample; 50% to 75% occur only once, and roughly 76% lies in the top ten. Sequenced input: peripheral blood. These receptors were taken from a man aged 35-49 years with primary liver carcinoma and hepatitis B virus infection.

A few counts support this clonotype. The chain links TRBV10-3 to TRBJ1-2; D is ambiguous. V was pared by 7 bases and J by 4 bases, with 13 bases between. Germline-derived CDR1 and CDR2 are ENHRY and SYGVKD. The CDR3 runs to 13 residues. This CDR3 reads CAINVGEGYGYTF. The CDR3 DNA is TGTGCCATCAACGTGGGCGAGGGCTATGGCTACACCTTC.

This clonotype has at least ten counts. An end of the junction differs from the germline gene, which may be a read error. V gene TRBV7-9 combines with J gene TRBJ2-1; D remains unclear. The CDR3 extends over 12 amino acids. Germline CDR1 is SEHNR and CDR2 is FQNEAQ (reference sequence). The CDR3: CASSLLEQFSIF. CDR3 coding DNA: TGTGCCAGCAGCCTCTTAGAGCAGTTCTCCATCTTC.

This clonotype has only one observation. A much larger clone lies one base from this, so it may be a read error. The chain carries TRBV6-1 and TRBJ2-1; TRBD2 matches 7 bases. Germline lookup yields CDR1 MNHNS and CDR2 SASEGT. V was clipped by 5 bases and J by 0 bases; unmatched bases: 7. The CDR3 runs 16 residues. CDR3 amino acids: CASSPSGGISYNEQFF. The CDR3 DNA sequence: TGTGCCAGCAGTCCATCGGGAGGCATCTCCTACAATGAGCAGTTCTTC.

This clonotype was counted a few times. V usage is TRBV6-1 and J usage is TRBJ2-7; 7 positions agree with TRBD1. This CDR3 spans 14 amino acids. In germline, CDR1 is MNHNS, CDR2 SASEGT. Trimming took 6 bases from V and 2 from J; bases not matched to a gene: 7. As DNA, the CDR3 is TGTGCCAGCAGCCGAGACAGGGTCGCCTACGAGCAGTACTTC. Translated: CASSRDRVAYEQYF.

This chain connects TRBV28 to TRBJ2-1, with unresolved D. The germline CDR1 and CDR2 sequences are MDHEN and SYDVKM. V lost 6 bases to trimming and J lost 0 bases, with 15 bases between them. The CDR3 spans 16 residues. The CDR3 DNA is TGTGCCAGCAGAAGTAGGCGGATGAGCTCCTACAATGAGCAGTTCTTC. This sequence encodes CASRSRRMSSYNEQFF.

With respect to this clonotype: Germline is not matched at one junction end, which may reflect a read error. The gene calls are TRBV29-1 and TRBJ1-1; D unresolved. The CDR3 runs 13 residues. Germline CDR1 is SQVTM and CDR2 is ANQGSEA. The CDR3 region is CNVVHSSNTEAFF. CDR3 bases: TGCAACGTTGTGCACAGTTCGAACACTGAAGCTTTCTTT.

This clonotype was seen many times. The CDR3 reads CASSLRALVADTQYF. DNA for the CDR3: TGTGCCAGCAGCTTAAGGGCCCTTGTAGCAGATACGCAGTATTTT. This rearrangement joins TRBV11-2 to TRBJ2-3; unclear D gene. The V end lost 2 bases, the J end lost 4 bases, and 13 bases lay between the germline ends. The CDR3 contains 15 residues. CDR1 is SGHAT, CDR2 FQNNGV, per germline.

This sequence joins TRBV12-3 or TRBV12-4 and TRBJ2-2, with 11 bases matching TRBD2. The CDR3 spans 18 residues. After removal of 2 bases from V and 2 bases from J, the junction contained 7 bases not matched to a gene. In DNA, the CDR3 is TGTGCCAGCAGTTTAAGGGACCGACTAGCGGGAAACACCGGGGAGCTGTTTTTT. It encodes CASSLRDRLAGNTGELFF.

This clonotype was seen repeatedly, ten times or more. The genes are TRBV29-1 and TRBJ2-1; 10 bases match TRBD2. The CDR3 is 14 residues long. Germline V gene lookup returns CDR1 SQVTM and CDR2 ANQGSEA. V lost 4 bases, J lost 3 bases, and 3 bases stayed unmatched. DNA of the CDR3: TGCAGCGTTGGAGCGGGAGGGGACTACAATGAGCAGTTCTTC. Translated, it gives CSVGAGGDYNEQFF.

A remark on this clonotype: The junction differs from germline at one of its ends, possibly a read error. The chain recombines TRBV12-3 or TRBV12-4 with TRBJ2-1; 9 bases fit TRBD2. The CDR3 has 17 residues. Here the CDR3 reads CVSRARGSLAGYNEQFF. The CDR3, as DNA: TGTGTCAGCAGAGCCCGAGGTTCACTAGCGGGTTACAATGAGCAGTTCTTC.

This chain connects TRBV29-1 to TRBJ2-3; TRBD2 matches at 7 bases. Germline lookup yields CDR1 SQVTM and CDR2 ANQGSEA. V gave up 1 base and J gave up 2 bases; unmatched junction bases: 3. The CDR3 has 14 residues. The CDR3 DNA is TGCAGCGTTGAAGCGGGACTACCCACAGATACGCAGTATTTT. Amino acids: CSVEAGLPTDTQYF.

Note on this clonotype: Its ends do not fully match the called genes, so a read error is possible. The genes are TRBV11-2 and TRBJ1-6, with D unresolved. CDR3 length: 16 residues. Germline values: CDR1 SGHAT, CDR2 FQNNGV. CDR3 DNA: TGTGTCAGCAGCCCCCGGGCGGGCTTACTTAATTCACCCCTCCACTTT. Protein: CVSSPRAGLLNSPLHF.

This chain joins TRBV4-1 and TRBJ2-1, with D unclear. Germline CDR1 is MGHRA and CDR2 is YSYEKL. V lost 0 bases and J lost 0, with 12 bases in between. The length of the CDR3 is 17 residues. CDR3 DNA: TGCGCCAGCAGCCAAGATGAGGCCGCGAGCTCCTACAATGAGCAGTTCTTC. Its translation is CASSQDEAASSYNEQFF.

To note about this clonotype: Since a much larger clone is just one base distant, this may be a read error. The chain has TRBV6-1 and TRBJ2-1; 9 nucleotides align to TRBD2. The germline CDR1 and CDR2 sequences are MNHNS and SASEGT. J was trimmed by 1 base and V by 5 bases; bases with no gene match: 3. The CDR3 runs to 15 residues. The CDR3 DNA reads TGTGCCAGCAGTCAGGGACTAGCTTCCTACAATGAGCAGTTCTTC. As protein: CASSQGLASYNEQFF.

Notes on this clonotype: This likely comes from a read error, as the CDR3 has no conserved phenylalanine or tryptophan at its end. The DNA is left out, because the CDR3 cannot be placed on it with certainty; the CDR3 is given as TCRdb lists it. The chain joins TRBV11-3 to TRBJ2-3; TRBD1 reflects the table's D call only, with no check against the DNA. The CDR3 length is 13 residues, termini included. CDR1 is SGHNT, CDR2 YENEEA, per germline. The CDR3 protein is CASSLAGADTRYL.

The chain is built from TRBV11-3 and TRBJ2-1; 14 bases are a match to TRBD2. Looked up from germline, CDR1 is SGHNT and CDR2 is YENEEA. There are 19 residues in the CDR3. With 10 bases clipped from V and 3 bases from J, the junction kept 17 bases outside the gene matches. This CDR3 is CANSLETGTSGSIYNEQFF. The CDR3 bases are TGTGCCAACAGTTTAGAGACCGGGACTAGCGGGAGTATCTACAATGAGCAGTTCTTC.

The rearrangement joins TRBV5-1 to TRBJ1-4; D not certain. The CDR3 is 12 amino acids. V was clipped by 3 bases and J by 12 bases, with 12 bases between them. CDR1 is SGHRS and CDR2 is YFSETQ in the germline V gene. The CDR3 spells CASSYGQTQLFF. CDR3 nucleotides: TGCGCCAGCAGCTATGGGCAGACTCAACTGTTTTTT.

Remarks on this clonotype: One end of the junction is discordant with germline, which a read error may explain. J is TRBJ1-1 and V is TRBV11-2; 8 bases agree with TRBD1. The CDR3 extends over 15 amino acids. From germline, CDR1 is SGHAT and CDR2 FQNNGV. The CDR3: CASSFPQGGNTEAFF. For the CDR3, the DNA is TGTGCCAGTAGCTTTCCACAGGGGGGGAACACTGAAGCTTTCTTT.

V is TRBV6-6 and J is TRBJ2-7; D is possibly TRBD1 (5 bases). CDR1 MNHNY and CDR2 SVGAGI come from the germline V gene (reference sequence). The CDR3 loop spans 13 amino acids. Trimming shortened V by 6 bases and J by 1 base, and 10 bases separated the two germline ends. The DNA for the CDR3 is TGTGCCAGCAGCCCGACAGAATCCTACGAGCAGTACTTC. This translates into CASSPTESYEQYF.

Only a few counts were recorded for this clonotype. The V gene is TRBV6-2 or TRBV6-3, the J gene TRBJ2-7; 8 bases fit TRBD1. Per the germline V gene, CDR1 is MNHEY and CDR2 is SVGEGT. The CDR3 contains 15 residues. Losses at the gene ends were 0 bases for V and 3 bases for J; bases not matched to a gene: 4. The CDR3 is CASSYSGQGFYEQYF. As DNA, the CDR3 is TGTGCCAGCAGTTACTCCGGACAGGGCTTCTACGAGCAGTACTTC.

This sequence joins TRBV10-3 and TRBJ2-5; D might be TRBD1 (6 bases). Germline CDR1 ENHRY, CDR2 SYGVKD. This CDR3 contains 13 residues. Trimming removed 6 bases from V and 3 bases from J, with 11 bases in between. The CDR3 loop is CAIRQGLEETQYF. The CDR3 DNA sequence: TGTGCCATCAGGCAGGGGTTGGAAGAGACCCAGTACTTC.

Comment on this clonotype: A much more abundant neighbour one base away suggests this may be a read error. The rearrangement uses TRBV11-2 and TRBJ2-7; unclear D gene. Looked up from germline, CDR1 is SGHAT and CDR2 is FQNNGV. This CDR3 spans 15 amino acids. The CDR3 nucleotides are TGTGCCGGCAGCCAGCTTAAGGGCAAGACCTACGAGCAGTACTTC. This translates into CAGSQLKGKTYEQYF.

In the case of this clonotype: Mismatch with germline at one junction end may stem from a read error. The gene calls are TRBV30 and TRBJ1-2; D not resolved. Germline V gives CDR1 GTSNPN, CDR2 SVGIG (reference sequence). This CDR3 has 14 amino acids. The CDR3 loop is CVWSLPGANYGYTF. In DNA form, the CDR3 reads TGTGTCTGGAGTCTCCCCGGGGCTAACTATGGCTACACCTTC.

The chain joins TRBV7-9 to TRBJ2-1, with D perhaps matching TRBD2 (6 bases). The V gene lost 4 bases and the J gene lost 4 bases, with 14 bases spanning the gap. This CDR3 has 15 residues. Germline V gene sequence: CDR1 SEHNR, CDR2 FQNEAQ (reference sequence). The CDR3, as DNA: TGTGCCAGCAGCTCCAAGCCCAGCGGGTACAATGAGCAGTTCTTC. This codes for CASSSKPSGYNEQFF.

The gene calls are TRBV28 and TRBJ1-4; D not resolved. CDR3 size: 13 residues. CDR1 and CDR2 (germline): MDHEN, SYDVKM. Deletions cut 6 bases from V and 2 bases from J, with 7 bases between. The CDR3 nucleotides are TGTGCCAGCAGCCCTTGGACTAATGAAAAACTGTTTTTT. As protein: CASSPWTNEKLFF.

This clonotype was detected a few times. This rearrangement joins TRBV24-1 to TRBJ2-1, with 13 positions matching TRBD2. Germline CDR1 is KGHDR and CDR2 is SFDVKD. This CDR3 contains 16 residues. J lost 8 bases, V lost 4 bases, and 7 bases had no gene match. CDR3 residues: CATSDYGLAGVDEQFF. Written as DNA, the CDR3 is TGTGCCACCAGTGACTACGGACTAGCGGGAGTTGATGAGCAGTTCTTC.

Note on this clonotype: The germline gene is not matched at one end of the junction; a read error may be the cause. The chain links TRBV11-2 to TRBJ1-6; perhaps TRBD1 as D (6 bases). The CDR3 sequence is 18 residues long. CDR1 SGHAT and CDR2 FQNNGV come from the germline V gene. The CDR3 DNA is TGTGCCAGCACCTTAGATCCGGGGGGCTCCGGCCATAATTCACCCCTCCACTTT. Translation gives CASTLDPGGSGHNSPLHF.